The text below deals with one T cell receptor beta chain. No antigen is known for it. After removal of 4 bases from V and 0 bases from J, the junction contained 15 bases not matched to a gene. Per germline, CDR1 LNHDA and CDR2 SQIVND (reference sequence). The CDR3 is 20 residues long. PCR was performed using 60 Vbeta and 13 Jbeta primers. Profiled with immunoSEQ multiplex PCR; TCRdb holds only in-frame clones, not every one. Here the sample spans about 300,000 clones, approximately 90% being singletons. The data were obtained in a study of cytomegalovirus exposure and HLA in healthy donors. Findings and limits, study-wide: Earlier analysis looked at TCR beta V segments, and most were productive about 87% or about 30% of the time. The classifier was said to identify cytomegalovirus status with high specificity and sensitivity. A few chains linked to CMV were shown in vitro to be specific for CMV antigens. A missense DCLRE1C variant was associated with V- and J-gene trimming of TCR beta chains in a later analysis, and an independent cohort replicated the association.

V and J are TRBV19 and TRBJ1-5, with TRBD1 matching over 10 bases. The sequencing sample was made of PBMCs. This receptor was obtained from a man aged 35 to 55 in good health and CMV-seropositive. The CDR3 here is CASSTRDRGRAAYSNQPQHF. The CDR3 nucleotides are TGTGCCAGTAGTACCCGGGACAGGGGAAGAGCGGCATATAGCAATCAGCCCCAGCATTTT. The full variable domain, completed using reference TRBV19 and TRBJ1-5, is DGGITQSPKYLFRKEGQNVTLSCEQNLNHDAMYWYRQDPGQGLRLIYYSQIVNDFQKGDIAEGYSVSREKKESFPLTVTSAQKNPTAFYLCASSTRDRGRAAYSNQPQHFGDGTRLSIL.